This passage covers 3 T cell receptor beta chains from one sample sequenced in a study of beta chain features in type 1 diabetes. The entirety of the isolated RNA underwent reverse transcription, so expressed TCRB transcripts were sequenced. The protocol was immunoSEQ multiplex PCR, while the TCRdb copy is restricted to in-frame clones and leaves out a portion. Altogether hundreds of thousands of clones are present, about 14% being singletons, with the ten largest covering approximately 0.087%. The source material was naive CD4+ T cells from blood. These receptor sequences come from a man aged 18 to 30 in good health.

The chain combines TRBV6-5 with TRBJ2-7, with D possibly matching TRBD1 (5 bases). The CDR3 sequence is 12 residues long. From germline, CDR1 is MNHEY and CDR2 SVGAGI. Trimming took 4 bases from V and 4 from J, leaving 8 bases between them. The CDR3 coding sequence is TGTGCCAGCAGTTTCAAGGGGTACGAGCAGTACTTC. Amino acids: CASSFKGYEQYF.

The rearrangement uses TRBV2 and TRBJ2-4; the D gene could be TRBD1 or TRBD2 (5 bases each). V dropped 4 bases and J dropped 1 base, with 8 bases sitting between them. The CDR3 covers 14 residues. Germline CDR1 SNHLY, CDR2 FYNNEI. CDR3 in amino acids: CASSGGYAKNIQYF. The CDR3, as DNA: TGTGCCAGCAGTGGGGGGTACGCCAAAAACATTCAGTACTTC.

This clone was observed a handful of times. The chain couples TRBV7-2 to TRBJ2-5; D is undetermined. Trimming shortened V by 1 base and J by 4 bases, and 13 bases separated the two germline ends. The CDR3 totals 15 residues. Germline V CDR1 and CDR2: SGHTA, FQGNSA. CDR3 region: CASSLGGRNGETQYF. The CDR3 coding sequence is TGTGCCAGCAGCTTAGGAGGACGAAACGGAGAGACCCAGTACTTC.